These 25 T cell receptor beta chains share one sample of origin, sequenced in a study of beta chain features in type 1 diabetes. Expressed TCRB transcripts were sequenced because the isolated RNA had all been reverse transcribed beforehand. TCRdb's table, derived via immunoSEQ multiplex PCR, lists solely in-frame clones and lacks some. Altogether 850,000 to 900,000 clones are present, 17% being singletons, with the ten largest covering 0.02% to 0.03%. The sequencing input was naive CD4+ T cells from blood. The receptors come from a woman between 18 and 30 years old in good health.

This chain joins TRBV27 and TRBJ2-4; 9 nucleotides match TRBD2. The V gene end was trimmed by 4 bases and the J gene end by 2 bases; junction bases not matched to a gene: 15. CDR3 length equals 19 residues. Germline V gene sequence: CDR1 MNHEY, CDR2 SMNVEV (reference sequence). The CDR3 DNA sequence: TGTGCCAGCAGTTCGCGTGGCGGGAGGGCCCGGACGACCAAAAACATTCAGTACTTC. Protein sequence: CASSSRGGRARTTKNIQYF.

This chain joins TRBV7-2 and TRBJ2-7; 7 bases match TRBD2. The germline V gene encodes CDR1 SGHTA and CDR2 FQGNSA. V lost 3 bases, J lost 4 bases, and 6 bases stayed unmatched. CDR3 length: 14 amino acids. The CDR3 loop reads CASSFSSGAYEQYF. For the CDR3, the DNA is TGTGCCAGCAGCTTTTCTAGCGGAGCTTACGAGCAGTACTTC. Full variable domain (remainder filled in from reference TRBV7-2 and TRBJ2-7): GAGVSQSPSNKVTEKGKDVELRCDPISGHTALYWYRQSLGQGLEFLIYFQGNSAPDKSGLPSDRFSAERTGGSVSTLTIQRTQQEDSAVYLCASSFSSGAYEQYFGPGTRLTVT.

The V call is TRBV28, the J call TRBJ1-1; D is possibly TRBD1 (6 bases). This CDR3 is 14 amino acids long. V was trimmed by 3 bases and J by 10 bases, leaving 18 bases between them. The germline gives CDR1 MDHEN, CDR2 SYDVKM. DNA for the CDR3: TGTGCCAGCAGTTTTGACAGGTGGAGCGTGATAGCTTTCTTT. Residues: CASSFDRWSVIAFF.

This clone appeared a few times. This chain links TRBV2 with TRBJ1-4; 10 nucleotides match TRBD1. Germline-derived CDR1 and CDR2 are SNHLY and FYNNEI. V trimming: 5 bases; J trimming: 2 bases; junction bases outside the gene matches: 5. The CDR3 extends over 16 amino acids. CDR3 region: CASSRQGAQTNEKLFF. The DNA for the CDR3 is TGTGCCAGCAGTAGACAGGGGGCGCAGACTAATGAAAAACTGTTTTTT.

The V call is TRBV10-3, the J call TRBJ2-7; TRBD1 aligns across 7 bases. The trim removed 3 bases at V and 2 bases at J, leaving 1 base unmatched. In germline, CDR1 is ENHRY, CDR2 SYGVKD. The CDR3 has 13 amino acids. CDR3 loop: CAISDTGAYEQYF. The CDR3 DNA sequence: TGTGCCATCAGTGATACAGGGGCCTACGAGCAGTACTTC.

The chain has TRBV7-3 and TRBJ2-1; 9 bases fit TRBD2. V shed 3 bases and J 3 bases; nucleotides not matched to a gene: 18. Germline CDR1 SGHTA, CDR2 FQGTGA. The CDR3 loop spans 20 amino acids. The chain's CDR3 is CASSFPARLAGHRDYNEQFF. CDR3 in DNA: TGTGCCAGCAGCTTCCCTGCCCGTCTAGCGGGACACAGGGACTACAATGAGCAGTTCTTC.

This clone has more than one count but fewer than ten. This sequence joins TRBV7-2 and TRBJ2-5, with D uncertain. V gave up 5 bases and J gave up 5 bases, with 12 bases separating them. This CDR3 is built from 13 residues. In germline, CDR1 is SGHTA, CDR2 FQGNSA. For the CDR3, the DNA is TGTGCCAGCAGCCCCCGTGTGGGTGAGACCCAGTACTTC. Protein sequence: CASSPRVGETQYF.

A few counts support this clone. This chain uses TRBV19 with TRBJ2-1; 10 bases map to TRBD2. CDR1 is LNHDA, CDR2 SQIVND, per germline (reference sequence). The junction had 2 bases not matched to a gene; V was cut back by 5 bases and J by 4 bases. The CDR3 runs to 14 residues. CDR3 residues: CASSRSGRYNEQFF. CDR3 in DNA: TGTGCCAGTAGTCGTAGCGGGAGGTACAATGAGCAGTTCTTC.

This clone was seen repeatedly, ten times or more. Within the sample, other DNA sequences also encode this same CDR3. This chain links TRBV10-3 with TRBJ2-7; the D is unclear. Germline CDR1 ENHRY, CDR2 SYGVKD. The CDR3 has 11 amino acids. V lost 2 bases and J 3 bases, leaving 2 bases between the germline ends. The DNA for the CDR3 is TGTGCCATCAGTGAGGTCTACGAGCAGTACTTC. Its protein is CAISEVYEQYF.

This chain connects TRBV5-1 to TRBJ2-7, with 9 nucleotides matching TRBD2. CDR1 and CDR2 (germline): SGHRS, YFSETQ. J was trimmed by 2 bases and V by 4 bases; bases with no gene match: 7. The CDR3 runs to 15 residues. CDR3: CASSESVAGAYEQYF. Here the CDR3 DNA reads TGCGCCAGCAGCGAATCGGTAGCGGGAGCCTACGAGCAGTACTTC.

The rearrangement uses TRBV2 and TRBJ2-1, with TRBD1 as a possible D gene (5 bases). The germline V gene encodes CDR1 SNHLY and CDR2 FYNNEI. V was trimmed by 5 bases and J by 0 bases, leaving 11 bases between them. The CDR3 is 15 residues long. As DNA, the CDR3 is TGTGCCAGCAGTCTGCAGGGCATCTCCTACAATGAGCAGTTCTTC. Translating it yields CASSLQGISYNEQFF.

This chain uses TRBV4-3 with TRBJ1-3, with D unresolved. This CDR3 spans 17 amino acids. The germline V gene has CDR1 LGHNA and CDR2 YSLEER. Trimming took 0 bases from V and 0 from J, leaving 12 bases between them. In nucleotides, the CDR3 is TGCGCCAGCAGCCAAGAGATACAGTGGGGCTCTGGAAACACCATATATTTT. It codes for CASSQEIQWGSGNTIYF.

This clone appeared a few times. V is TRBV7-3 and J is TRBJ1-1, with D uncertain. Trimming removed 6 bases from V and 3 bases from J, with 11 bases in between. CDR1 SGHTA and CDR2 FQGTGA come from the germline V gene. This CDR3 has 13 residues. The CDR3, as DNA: TGTGCCAGCAGTTCGGACCCCGACACTGAAGCTTTCTTT. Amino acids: CASSSDPDTEAFF.

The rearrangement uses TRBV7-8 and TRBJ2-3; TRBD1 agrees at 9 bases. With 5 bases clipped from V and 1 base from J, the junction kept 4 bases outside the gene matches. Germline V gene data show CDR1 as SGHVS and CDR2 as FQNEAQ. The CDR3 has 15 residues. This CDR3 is CASSPGDRGTDTQYF. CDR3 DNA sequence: TGTGCCAGCAGCCCGGGGGACAGGGGCACAGATACGCAGTATTTT.

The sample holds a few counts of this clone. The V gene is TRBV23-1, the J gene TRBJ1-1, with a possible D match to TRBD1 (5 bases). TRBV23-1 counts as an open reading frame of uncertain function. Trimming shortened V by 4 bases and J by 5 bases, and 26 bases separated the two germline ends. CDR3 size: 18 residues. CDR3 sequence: CASSPPWGDRGRKTEAFF. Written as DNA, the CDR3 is TGCGCCAGCAGTCCACCGTGGGGGGATCGAGGGAGGAAAACTGAAGCTTTCTTT.

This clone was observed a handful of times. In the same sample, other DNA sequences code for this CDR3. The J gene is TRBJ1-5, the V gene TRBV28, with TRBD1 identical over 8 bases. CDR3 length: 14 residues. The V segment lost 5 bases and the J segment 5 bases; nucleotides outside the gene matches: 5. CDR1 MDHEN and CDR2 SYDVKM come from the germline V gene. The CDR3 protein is CASSPGQGDQPQHF. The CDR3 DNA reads TGTGCCAGCAGTCCCGGACAGGGCGATCAGCCCCAGCATTTT.

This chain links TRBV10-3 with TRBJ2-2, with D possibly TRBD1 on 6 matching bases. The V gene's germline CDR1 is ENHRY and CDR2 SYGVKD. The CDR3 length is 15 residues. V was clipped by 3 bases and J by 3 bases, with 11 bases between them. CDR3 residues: CAISDRGTDTGELFF. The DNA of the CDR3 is TGTGCCATCAGTGACAGGGGTACGGACACCGGGGAGCTGTTTTTT.

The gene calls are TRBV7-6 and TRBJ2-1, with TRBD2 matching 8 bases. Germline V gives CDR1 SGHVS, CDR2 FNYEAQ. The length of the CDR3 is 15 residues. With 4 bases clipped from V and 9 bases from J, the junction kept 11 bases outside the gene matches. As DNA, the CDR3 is TGTGCCAGCAGCTCCCGAGGAGCGGGAGCTTTTGAGCAGTTCTTC. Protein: CASSSRGAGAFEQFF.

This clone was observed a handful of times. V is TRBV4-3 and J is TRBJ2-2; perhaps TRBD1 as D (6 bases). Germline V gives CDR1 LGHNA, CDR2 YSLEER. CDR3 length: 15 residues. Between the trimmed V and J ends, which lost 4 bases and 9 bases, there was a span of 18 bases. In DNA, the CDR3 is TGCGCCAGCAGCCGCCAGGGACACCTTCTCCGGGAGCTGTTTTTT. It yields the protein CASSRQGHLLRELFF.

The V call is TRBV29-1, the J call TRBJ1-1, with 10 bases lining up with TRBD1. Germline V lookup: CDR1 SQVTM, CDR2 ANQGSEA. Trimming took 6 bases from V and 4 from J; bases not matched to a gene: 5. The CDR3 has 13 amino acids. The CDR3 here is CSVQWTGGTEAFF. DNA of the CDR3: TGCAGCGTACAATGGACAGGGGGCACTGAAGCTTTCTTT.

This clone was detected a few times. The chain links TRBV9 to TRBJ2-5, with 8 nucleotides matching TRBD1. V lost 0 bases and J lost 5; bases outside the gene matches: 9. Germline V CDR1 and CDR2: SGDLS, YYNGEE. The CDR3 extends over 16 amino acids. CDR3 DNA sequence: TGTGCCAGCAGCGTAGGCCAGGGGGCTTTCGGGGAGACCCAGTACTTC. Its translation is CASSVGQGAFGETQYF.

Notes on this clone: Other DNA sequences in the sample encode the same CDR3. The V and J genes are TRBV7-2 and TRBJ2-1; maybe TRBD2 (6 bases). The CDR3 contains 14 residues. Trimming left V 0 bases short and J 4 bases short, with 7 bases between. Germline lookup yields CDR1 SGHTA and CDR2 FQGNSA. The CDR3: CASSLAGGYNEQFF. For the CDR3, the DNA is TGTGCCAGCAGCTTAGCGGGAGGATACAATGAGCAGTTCTTC.

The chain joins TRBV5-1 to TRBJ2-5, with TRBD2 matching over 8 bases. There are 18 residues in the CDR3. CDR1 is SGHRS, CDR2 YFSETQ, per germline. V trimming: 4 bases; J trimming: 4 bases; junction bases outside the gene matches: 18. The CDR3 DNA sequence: TGCGCCAGCAGCCCAGATCTGGCGGCGGGAGGCATGGCAGAGACCCAGTACTTC. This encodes CASSPDLAAGGMAETQYF.

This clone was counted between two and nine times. The chain's CDR3 is CASSQDLLESDTQYF. The CDR3 DNA reads as TGCGCCAGCAGCCAAGATTTGCTAGAATCAGATACGCAGTATTTT. This chain uses TRBV4-3 with TRBJ2-3; D uncertain. V lost 0 bases and J 4 bases, leaving 11 bases between the germline ends. The CDR3 covers 15 residues. Per the germline V gene, CDR1 is LGHNA and CDR2 is YSLEER.

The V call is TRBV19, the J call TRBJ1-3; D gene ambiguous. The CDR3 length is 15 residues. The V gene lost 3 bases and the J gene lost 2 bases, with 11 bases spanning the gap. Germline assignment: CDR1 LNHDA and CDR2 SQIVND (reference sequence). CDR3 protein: CASSIGTVAGNTIYF. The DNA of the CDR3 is TGTGCCAGTAGTATCGGCACAGTCGCTGGAAACACCATATATTTT.